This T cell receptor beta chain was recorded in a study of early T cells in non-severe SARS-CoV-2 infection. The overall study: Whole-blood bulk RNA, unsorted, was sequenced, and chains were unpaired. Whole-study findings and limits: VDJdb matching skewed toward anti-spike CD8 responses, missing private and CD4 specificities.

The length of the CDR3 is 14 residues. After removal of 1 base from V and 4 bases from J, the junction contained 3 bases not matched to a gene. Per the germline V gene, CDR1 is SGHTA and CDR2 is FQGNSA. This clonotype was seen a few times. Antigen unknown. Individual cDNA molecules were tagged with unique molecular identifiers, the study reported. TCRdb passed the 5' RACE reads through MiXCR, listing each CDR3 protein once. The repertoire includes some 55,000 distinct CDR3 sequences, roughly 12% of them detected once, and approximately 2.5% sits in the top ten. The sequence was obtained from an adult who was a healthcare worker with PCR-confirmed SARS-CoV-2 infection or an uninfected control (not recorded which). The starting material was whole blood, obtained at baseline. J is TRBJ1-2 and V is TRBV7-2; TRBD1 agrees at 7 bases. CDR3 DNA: TGTGCCAGCAGCTTAGGGACAGGCCTCTATGGCTACACCTTC. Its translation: CASSLGTGLYGYTF.